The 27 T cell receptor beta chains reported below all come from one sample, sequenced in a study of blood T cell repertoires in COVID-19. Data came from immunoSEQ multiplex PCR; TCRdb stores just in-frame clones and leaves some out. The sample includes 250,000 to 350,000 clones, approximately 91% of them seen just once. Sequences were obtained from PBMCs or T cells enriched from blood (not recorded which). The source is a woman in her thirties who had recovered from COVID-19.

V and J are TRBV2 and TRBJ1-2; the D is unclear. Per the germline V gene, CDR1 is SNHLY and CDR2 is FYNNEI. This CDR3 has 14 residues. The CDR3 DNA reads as TGTTCACGGGGAGCCGAAAGGTTGGACTATGGCTACACCTTC. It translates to CSRGAERLDYGYTF.

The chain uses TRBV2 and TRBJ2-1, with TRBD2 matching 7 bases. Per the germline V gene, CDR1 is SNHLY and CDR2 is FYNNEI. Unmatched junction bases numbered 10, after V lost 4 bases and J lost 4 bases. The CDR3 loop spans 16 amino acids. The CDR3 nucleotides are TGTGCCAGCAGTGCCCGCGGACTAGGAAGATACAATGAGCAGTTCTTC. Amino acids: CASSARGLGRYNEQFF. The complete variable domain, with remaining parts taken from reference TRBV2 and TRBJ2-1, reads EPEVTQTPSHQVTQMGQEVILRCVPISNHLYFYWYRQILGQKVEFLVSFYNNEISEKSEIFDDQFSVERPDGSNFTLKIRSTKLEDSAMYFCASSARGLGRYNEQFFGPGTRLTVL.

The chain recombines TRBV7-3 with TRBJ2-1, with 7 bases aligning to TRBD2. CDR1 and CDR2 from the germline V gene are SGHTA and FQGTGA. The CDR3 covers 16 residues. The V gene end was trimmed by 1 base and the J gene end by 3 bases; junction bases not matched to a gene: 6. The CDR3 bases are TGTGCCAGCAGCTTAATCGGAGGGACTAACTACAATGAGCAGTTCTTC. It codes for CASSLIGGTNYNEQFF.

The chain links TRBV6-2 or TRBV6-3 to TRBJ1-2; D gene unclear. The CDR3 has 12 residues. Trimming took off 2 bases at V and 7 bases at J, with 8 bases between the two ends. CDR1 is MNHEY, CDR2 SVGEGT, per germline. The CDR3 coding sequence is TGTGCCAGCAGTTACCGGGTATCTGGCTACACCTTC. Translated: CASSYRVSGYTF.

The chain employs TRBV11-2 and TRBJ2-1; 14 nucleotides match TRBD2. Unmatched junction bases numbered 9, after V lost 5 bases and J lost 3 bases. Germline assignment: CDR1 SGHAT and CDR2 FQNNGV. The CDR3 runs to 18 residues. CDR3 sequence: CASSHRLAGGSYYNEQFF. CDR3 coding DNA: TGTGCCAGCAGCCACCGACTAGCGGGGGGGTCATACTACAATGAGCAGTTCTTC. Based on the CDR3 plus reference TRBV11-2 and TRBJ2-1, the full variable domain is EAGVAQSPRYKIIEKRQSVAFWCNPISGHATLYWYQQILGQGPKLLIQFQNNGVVDDSQLPKDRFSAERLKGVDSTLKIQPAKLEDSAVYLCASSHRLAGGSYYNEQFFGPGTRLTVL.

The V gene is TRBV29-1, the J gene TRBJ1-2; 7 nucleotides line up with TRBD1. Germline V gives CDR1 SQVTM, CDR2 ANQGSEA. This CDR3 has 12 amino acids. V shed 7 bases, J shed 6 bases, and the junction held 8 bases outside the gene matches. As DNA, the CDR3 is TGCAGCGGAGGGGGCTCGAGTCATGGCTACACCTTC. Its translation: CSGGGSSHGYTF.

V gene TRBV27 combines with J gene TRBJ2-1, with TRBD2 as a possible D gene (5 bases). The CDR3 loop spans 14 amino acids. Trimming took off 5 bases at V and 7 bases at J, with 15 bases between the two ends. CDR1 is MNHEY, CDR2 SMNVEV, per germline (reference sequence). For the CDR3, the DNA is TGTGCCAGCAGTCGACCGGGGAATAGAAATGAGCAGTTCTTC. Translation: CASSRPGNRNEQFF.

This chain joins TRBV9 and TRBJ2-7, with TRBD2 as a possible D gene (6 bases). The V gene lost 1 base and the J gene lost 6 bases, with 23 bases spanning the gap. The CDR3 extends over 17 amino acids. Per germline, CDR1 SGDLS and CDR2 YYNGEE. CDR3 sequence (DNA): TGTGCCAGCAGCGTATTTGGCGGGACCGACTCTTTTTCCGAGCAGTACTTC. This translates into CASSVFGGTDSFSEQYF.

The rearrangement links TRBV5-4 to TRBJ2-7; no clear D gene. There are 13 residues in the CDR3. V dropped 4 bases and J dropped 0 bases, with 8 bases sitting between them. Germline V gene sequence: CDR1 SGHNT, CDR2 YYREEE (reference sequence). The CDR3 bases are TGTGCCAGCAGCGCAAGGAGCTCCTACGAGCAGTACTTC. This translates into CASSARSSYEQYF. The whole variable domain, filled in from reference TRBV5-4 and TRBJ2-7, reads ETGVTQSPTHLIKTRGQQVTLRCSSQSGHNTVSWYQQALGQGPQFIFQYYREEENGRGNFPPRFSGLQFPNYSSELNVNALELDDSALYLCASSARSSYEQYFGPGTRLTVT.

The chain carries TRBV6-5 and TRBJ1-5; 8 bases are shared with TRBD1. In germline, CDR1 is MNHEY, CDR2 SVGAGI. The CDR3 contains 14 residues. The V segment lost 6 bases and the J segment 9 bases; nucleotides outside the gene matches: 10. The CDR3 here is CASSLGQGRRPQHF. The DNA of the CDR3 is TGTGCCAGCAGCCTAGGACAGGGCCGGCGGCCCCAGCATTTT.

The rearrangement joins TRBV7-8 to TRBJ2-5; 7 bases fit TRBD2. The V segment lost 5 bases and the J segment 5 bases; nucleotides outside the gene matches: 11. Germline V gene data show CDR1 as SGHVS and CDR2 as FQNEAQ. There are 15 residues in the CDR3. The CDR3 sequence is CASSRGVGGRETQYF. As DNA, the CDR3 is TGTGCCAGCAGCCGGGGGGTCGGAGGGCGGGAGACCCAGTACTTC.

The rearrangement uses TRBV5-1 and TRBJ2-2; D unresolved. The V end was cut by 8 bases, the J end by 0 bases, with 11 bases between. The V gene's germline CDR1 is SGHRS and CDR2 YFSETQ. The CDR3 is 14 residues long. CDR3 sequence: CASSREPNTGELFF. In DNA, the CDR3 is TGCGCCAGTAGCAGAGAACCGAACACCGGGGAGCTGTTTTTT. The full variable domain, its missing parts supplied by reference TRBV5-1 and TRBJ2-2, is KAGVTQTPRYLIKTRGQQVTLSCSPISGHRSVSWYQQTPGQGLQFLFEYFSETQRNKGNFPGRFSGRQFSNSRSEMNVSTLELGDSALYLCASSREPNTGELFFGEGSRLTVL.

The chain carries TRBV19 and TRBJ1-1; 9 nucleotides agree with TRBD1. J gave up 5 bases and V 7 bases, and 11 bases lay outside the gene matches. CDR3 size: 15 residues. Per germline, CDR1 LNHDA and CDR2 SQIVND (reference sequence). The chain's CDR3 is CASKNPGQGRTEAFF. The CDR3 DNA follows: TGTGCCAGTAAGAATCCGGGACAGGGTAGGACTGAAGCTTTCTTT.

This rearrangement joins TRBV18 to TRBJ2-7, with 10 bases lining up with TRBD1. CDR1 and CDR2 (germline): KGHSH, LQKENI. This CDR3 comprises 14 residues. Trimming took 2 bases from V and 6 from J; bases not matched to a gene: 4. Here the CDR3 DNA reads TGTGCCAGCTCACCATTGGGACAGGGGCGCGAGCAGTACTTC. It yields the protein CASSPLGQGREQYF.

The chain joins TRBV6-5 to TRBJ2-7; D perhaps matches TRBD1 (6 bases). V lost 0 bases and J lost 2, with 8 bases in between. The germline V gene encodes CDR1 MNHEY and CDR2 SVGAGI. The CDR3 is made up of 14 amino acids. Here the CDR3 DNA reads TGTGCCAGCAGTTACTCGGACAGCCCCTACGAGCAGTACTTC. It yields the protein CASSYSDSPYEQYF.

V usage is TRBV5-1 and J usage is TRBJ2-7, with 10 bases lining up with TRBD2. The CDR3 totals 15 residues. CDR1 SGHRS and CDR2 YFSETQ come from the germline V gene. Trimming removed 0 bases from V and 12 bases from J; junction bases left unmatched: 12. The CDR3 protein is CASSLGPSGSYGMYF. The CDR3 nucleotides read TGCGCCAGCAGCTTGGGTCCTAGCGGGAGTTACGGGATGTACTTC. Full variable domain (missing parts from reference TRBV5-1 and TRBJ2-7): KAGVTQTPRYLIKTRGQQVTLSCSPISGHRSVSWYQQTPGQGLQFLFEYFSETQRNKGNFPGRFSGRQFSNSRSEMNVSTLELGDSALYLCASSLGPSGSYGMYFGPGTRLTVT.

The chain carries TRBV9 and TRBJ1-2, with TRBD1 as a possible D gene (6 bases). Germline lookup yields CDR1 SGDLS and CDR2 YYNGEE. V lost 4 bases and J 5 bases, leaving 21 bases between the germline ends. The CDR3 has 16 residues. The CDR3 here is CASSLPREKGDYGYTF. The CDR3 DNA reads TGTGCCAGCAGCCTACCCAGAGAGAAGGGGGATTATGGCTACACCTTC.

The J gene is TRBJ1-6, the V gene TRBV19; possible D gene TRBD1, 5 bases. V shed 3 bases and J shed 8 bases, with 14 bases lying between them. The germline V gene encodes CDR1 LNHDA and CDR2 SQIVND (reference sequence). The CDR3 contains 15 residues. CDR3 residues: CASSIDSNVYSPLHF. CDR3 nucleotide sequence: TGTGCCAGTAGTATTGACAGTAACGTGTATTCACCCCTCCACTTT.

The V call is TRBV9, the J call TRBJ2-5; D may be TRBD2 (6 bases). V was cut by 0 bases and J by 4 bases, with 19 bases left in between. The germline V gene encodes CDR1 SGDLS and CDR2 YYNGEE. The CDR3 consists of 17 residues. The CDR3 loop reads CASSVVPTRRGSETQYF. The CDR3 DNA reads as TGTGCCAGCAGCGTAGTCCCCACTCGGAGGGGATCAGAGACCCAGTACTTC.

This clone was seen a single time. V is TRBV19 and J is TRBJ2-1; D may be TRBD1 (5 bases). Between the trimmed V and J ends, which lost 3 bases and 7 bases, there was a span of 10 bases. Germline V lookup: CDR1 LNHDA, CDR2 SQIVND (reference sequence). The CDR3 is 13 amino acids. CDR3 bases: TGTGCCAGTAGTATCTGGGGCCGGAATGAGCAGTTCTTC. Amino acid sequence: CASSIWGRNEQFF.

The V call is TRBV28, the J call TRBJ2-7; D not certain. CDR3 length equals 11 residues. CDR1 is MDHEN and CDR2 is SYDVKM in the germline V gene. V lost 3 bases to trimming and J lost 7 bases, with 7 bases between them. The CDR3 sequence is CASSLGKEQYF. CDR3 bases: TGTGCCAGCAGTTTGGGCAAGGAGCAGTACTTC.

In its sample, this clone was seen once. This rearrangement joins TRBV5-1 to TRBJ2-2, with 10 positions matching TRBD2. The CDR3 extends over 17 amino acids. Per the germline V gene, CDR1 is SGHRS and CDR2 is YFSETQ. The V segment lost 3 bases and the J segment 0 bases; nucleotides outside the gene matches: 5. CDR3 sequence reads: CASSSILAGSNTGELFF. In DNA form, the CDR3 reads TGCGCCAGCAGCTCGATACTAGCGGGATCGAACACCGGGGAGCTGTTTTTT.

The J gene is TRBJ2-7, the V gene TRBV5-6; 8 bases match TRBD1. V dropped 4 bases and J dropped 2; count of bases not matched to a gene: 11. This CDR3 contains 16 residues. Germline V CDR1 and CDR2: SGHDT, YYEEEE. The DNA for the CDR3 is TGTGCCAGCAGCGGACTACCGGGACAGGCCCCCTACGAGCAGTACTTC. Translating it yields CASSGLPGQAPYEQYF.

The CDR3 spells CASSLNRDPTGNTIYF. The CDR3 DNA is TGTGCCAGCAGCCTAAACAGGGACCCCACTGGAAACACCATATATTTT. This rearrangement joins TRBV7-6 to TRBJ1-3; the D gene is possibly TRBD1 (6 bases). Trimming took off 5 bases at V and 2 bases at J, with 16 bases between the two ends. Germline CDR1 is SGHVS and CDR2 is FNYEAQ. There are 16 residues in the CDR3.

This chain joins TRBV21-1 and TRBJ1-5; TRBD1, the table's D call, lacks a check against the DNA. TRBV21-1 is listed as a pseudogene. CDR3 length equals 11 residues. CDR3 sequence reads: CASSKGAGKHF. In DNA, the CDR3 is TGTGCCAGCAGCAAAGGGGCAGGCAAACATTTT.

DNA for the CDR3: TGTGCCAGCAGTTTCGGCTCATCCGGGACTAGCGTCTACGAGCAGTACTTC. This gives the protein CASSFGSSGTSVYEQYF. The J gene is TRBJ2-7, the V gene TRBV27, with 10 positions matching TRBD2. Trimming at V came to 3 bases and at J to 3 bases, leaving 11 bases not matched to a gene. Germline V CDR1 and CDR2: MNHEY, SMNVEV (reference sequence). The CDR3 has 17 amino acids.

The DNA of the CDR3 is TGTGCCAGCAGCCCCCCTGAGAGCTACGAGCAGTACTTC. It specifies CASSPPESYEQYF. This chain connects TRBV11-2 to TRBJ2-7; no clear D gene. Trimming removed 5 bases at V and 3 bases at J, with 11 bases between. This CDR3 is 13 amino acids long. Per germline, CDR1 SGHAT and CDR2 FQNNGV.